These 12 T cell receptor beta chains were all obtained from the same sample, sequenced in a study of blood T cell repertoires in COVID-19 (dated by TCRdb to 2018 to 2020). Libraries were made using the immunoSEQ multiplex PCR assay. The table was pulled from immuneACCESS by TCRdb, which kept in-frame rearrangements only. Such tables lose some clones; where checked, under half of the loss comes from unresolved V genes, and the rest has no known cause. Counted in this sample were approximately 400,000 clones; roughly nine tenths of them appeared once. Of the sample, 0.8% to 0.9% falls within the top ten clones. The sample was PBMCs or T cells enriched from blood (not recorded which). Every receptor here comes from a woman aged 40 to 50 who had been exposed to COVID-19.

V gene TRBV10-2 combines with J gene TRBJ2-1; 10 nucleotides agree with TRBD2. Germline CDR1 WSHSY, CDR2 SAAADI. V shed 0 bases and J 7 bases; nucleotides not matched to a gene: 9. CDR3 length equals 17 residues. CDR3 sequence reads: CASSESRLAGVGNEQFF. The DNA for the CDR3 is TGCGCCAGCAGTGAGTCGAGGCTAGCGGGAGTCGGGAATGAGCAGTTCTTC.

This chain uses TRBV7-9 with TRBJ2-5; 10 bases line up with TRBD2. The V gene's germline CDR1 is SEHNR and CDR2 FQNEAQ (reference sequence). This CDR3 comprises 15 residues. J gave up 2 bases and V 5 bases, and 5 bases lay outside the gene matches. The CDR3 loop is CASSLWTSGQETQYF. DNA of the CDR3: TGTGCCAGCAGCCTCTGGACTAGCGGACAAGAGACCCAGTACTTC.

The chain is built from TRBV2 and TRBJ1-3; TRBD1 agrees at 11 bases. V lost 6 bases to trimming and J lost 1 base; unmatched junction nucleotides: 2. This CDR3 is built from 15 residues. From germline, CDR1 is SNHLY and CDR2 FYNNEI. For the CDR3, the DNA is TGTGCCAGCAGGGGACAGGGGGTTTCTGGAAACACCATATATTTT. Translated: CASRGQGVSGNTIYF.

This rearrangement joins TRBV18 to TRBJ1-2, with D tentatively TRBD1 (6 bases). CDR3 length: 13 residues. V was shortened by 1 base and J by 5 bases, with 8 bases between the two germline ends. Germline CDR1 and CDR2: KGHSH and LQKENI. CDR3 in amino acids: CASSPRTAYGYTF. The DNA for the CDR3 is TGTGCCAGCTCACCACGGACAGCTTATGGCTACACCTTC.

This clone was seen a single time. The chain has TRBV15 and TRBJ1-4; D unresolved. The CDR3 extends over 15 amino acids. CDR1 is LNHNV and CDR2 is YYDKDF in the germline V gene (reference sequence). Trimming shortened V by 3 bases and J by 8 bases, and 16 bases separated the two germline ends. CDR3 sequence: CATSSRRDFVEKLFF. CDR3 coding DNA: TGTGCCACCAGCAGTCGCCGCGACTTCGTAGAAAAACTGTTTTTT.

V usage is TRBV7-9 and J usage is TRBJ1-1; D gene uncertain. The CDR3 extends over 15 amino acids. The germline V and J ends were trimmed by 1 base and 0 bases, with 9 bases remaining between them. CDR1 is SEHNR and CDR2 is FQNEAQ in the germline V gene (reference sequence). The CDR3 DNA is TGTGCCAGCAGCTTAGTTCAGGCTATGAACACTGAAGCTTTCTTT. Protein sequence: CASSLVQAMNTEAFF.

The V call is TRBV7-9, the J call TRBJ1-1; D may be TRBD1 (6 bases). Germline lookup yields CDR1 SEHNR and CDR2 FQNEAQ (reference sequence). V was clipped by 8 bases and J by 1 base, with 14 bases between them. The CDR3 sequence is 14 residues long. The CDR3 nucleotides read TGTGCCAGCCAATCCAGGGGAAAGAACACTGAAGCTTTCTTT. This encodes CASQSRGKNTEAFF.

The CDR3 is CASSIEGQGAYEQYF. Here the CDR3 DNA reads TGTGCCAGTAGTATAGAGGGACAGGGGGCATACGAGCAGTACTTC. This chain links TRBV19 with TRBJ2-7; 12 nucleotides match TRBD1. Germline CDR1 and CDR2: LNHDA and SQIVND (reference sequence). Trimming at V came to 0 bases and at J to 4 bases, leaving 1 base not matched to a gene. The CDR3 is 15 amino acids.

This clone is a singleton in its sample. The rearrangement joins TRBV18 to TRBJ1-2, with TRBD1 matching over 7 bases. CDR3 length equals 16 residues. After removal of 4 bases from V and 2 bases from J, the junction contained 10 bases not matched to a gene. Germline V CDR1 and CDR2: KGHSH, LQKENI. CDR3 bases: TGTGCCAGCTCACTCGGGGTTACAGGGGACAACTATGGCTACACCTTC. Its protein product is CASSLGVTGDNYGYTF.

The rearrangement uses TRBV7-2 and TRBJ1-1; D is unclear. The CDR3 extends over 15 amino acids. V lost 5 bases and J 5 bases, leaving 18 bases between the germline ends. CDR1 and CDR2 (germline): SGHTA, FQGNSA. CDR3 residues: CASSSRGSSLTEAFF. The CDR3 DNA is TGTGCCAGCAGCAGCCGGGGTAGTAGTCTAACTGAAGCTTTCTTT.

This clone was counted a single time. The V and J genes are TRBV7-2 and TRBJ1-1; 8 positions match TRBD1. The length of the CDR3 is 13 residues. V shed 5 bases, J shed 11 bases, and the junction held 10 bases outside the gene matches. Germline values: CDR1 SGHTA, CDR2 FQGNSA. In nucleotides, the CDR3 is TGTGCCAGCAGCCCTGGACAGGGTGTCTTTGCTTTCTTT. It codes for CASSPGQGVFAFF.

The chain joins TRBV2 to TRBJ2-5; 11 bases match TRBD2. The germline V gene has CDR1 SNHLY and CDR2 FYNNEI. This CDR3 is built from 16 residues. Trimming cost V 5 bases and J 7 bases; bases outside gene matches: 12. The DNA of the CDR3 is TGTGCCAGCAGTCGAGCACCACAAACTAGCGGGGGGACCCAGTACTTC. It codes for CASSRAPQTSGGTQYF.